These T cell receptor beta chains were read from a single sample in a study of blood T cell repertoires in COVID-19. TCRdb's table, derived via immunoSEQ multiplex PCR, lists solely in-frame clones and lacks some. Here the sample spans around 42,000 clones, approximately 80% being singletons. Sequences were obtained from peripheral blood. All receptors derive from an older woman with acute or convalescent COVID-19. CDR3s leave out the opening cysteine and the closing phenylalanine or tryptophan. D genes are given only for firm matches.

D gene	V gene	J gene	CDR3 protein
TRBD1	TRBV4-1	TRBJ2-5	ASSQVSRGGAETQY
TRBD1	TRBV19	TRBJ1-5	ASSRGGTGGAGNQPQH
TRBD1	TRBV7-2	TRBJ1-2	ASSPAGTGGRIYGYT
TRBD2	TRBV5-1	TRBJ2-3	ASSLGTSGRAFNTQY
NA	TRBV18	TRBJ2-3	ASSATTYRLTDTQY
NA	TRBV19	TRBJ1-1	ASSTPGSRYGNTEAF
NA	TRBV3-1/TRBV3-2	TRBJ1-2	ASSPTGEGYGYT
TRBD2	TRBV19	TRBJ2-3	ASSSSSGGRYTQY
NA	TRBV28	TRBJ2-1	ASSPGGLSSYNEQF
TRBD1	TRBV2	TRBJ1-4	ASTLTGDSEKLF
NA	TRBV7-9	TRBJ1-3	ASSLVGTAYSGNTIY
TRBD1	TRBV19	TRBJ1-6	ASRTGGNSPLH
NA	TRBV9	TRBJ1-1	ASSPRRTLQGSEAF
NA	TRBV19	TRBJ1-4	ASKRLSGDEKLF
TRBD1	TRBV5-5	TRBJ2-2	ASSLQGIGELF
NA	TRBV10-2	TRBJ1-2	ASRSGTGDGYT
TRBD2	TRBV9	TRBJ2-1	ASSAPGLAENEQF
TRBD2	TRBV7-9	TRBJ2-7	ASSPGLAGLVAGEQY
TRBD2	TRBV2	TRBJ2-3	ASSEGWTSIKVVTDTQY
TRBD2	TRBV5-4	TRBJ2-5	ASSALTSGQETQY
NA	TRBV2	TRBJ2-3	ASSDRPTDTQY
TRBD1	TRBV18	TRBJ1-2	ASSPDRASGYT
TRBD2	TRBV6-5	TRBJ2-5	ASSSGGARETQY
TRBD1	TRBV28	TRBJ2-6	ASSGQGAGGANVLT
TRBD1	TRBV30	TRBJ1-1	AWGVGQVSWGTEAF
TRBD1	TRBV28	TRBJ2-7	ATHTGGRYEQY
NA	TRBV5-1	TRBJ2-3	ASSSGLSTDTQY
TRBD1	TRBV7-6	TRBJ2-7	ASSLAGGAYEQY
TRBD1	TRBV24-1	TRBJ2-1	ATSDLRTGLDNEQF
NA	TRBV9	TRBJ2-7	ASSVDQVPYEQY
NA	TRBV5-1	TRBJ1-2	ASSVGTGDYGYT
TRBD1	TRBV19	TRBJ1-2	ASSHSPRTGSPHGYT
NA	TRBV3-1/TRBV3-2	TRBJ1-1	ASSQASGITEAF
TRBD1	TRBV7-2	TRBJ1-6	ASSSAAGQNSPLH
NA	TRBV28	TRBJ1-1	ASSPGVGAF